One T cell receptor beta chain is described in this entry. The sample comes from a study of blood T cell repertoires in COVID-19. Turning to the study itself: The analysed material was cDNA or gDNA that came from T cells, B-cell-depleted T cells, or PBMCs.

Per the authors' pipeline: The authors estimated nucleated cell counts from reference gene primer amplification. The assay was immunoSEQ multiplex PCR, and TCRdb's table has in-frame clones only and misses some. V and J calls and clone size are given by that table; D and trimming were obtained from the DNA. The sample holds about 100,000 clones, about 86% seen once. Germline CDR1 is MGHRA and CDR2 is YSYEKL. This CDR3 spans 16 amino acids. V lost 4 bases and J 4 bases, leaving 19 bases between the germline ends. What was sequenced was peripheral blood. The gene calls are TRBV4-1 and TRBJ1-2, with D perhaps matching TRBD1 (5 bases). The clonotype was recovered from a man in his fifties or sixties with acute or convalescent COVID-19. In nucleotides, the CDR3 is TGCGCCAGCAGCCTAGGTCGCAGCGCGGGGGGCTATGGCTACACCTTC. Translated: CASSLGRSAGGYGYTF.